This T cell receptor beta chain was captured in a study of human T cells and chemical hapten exposure. The overall study: The variation in per-sample TCR yields arose mainly from small differences in pooled library volumes.

Separate cDNA molecules received unique molecular identifiers, which the library attached to them. In the study's own analysis: Individual samples carried between 23,224 and 690,600 TCRs, with roughly 95,000 as the median. TCRdb redid the calling of the 5' RACE reads with MiXCR, one entry per CDR3 protein. These V and J calls rely on TCRdb rather than the paper's analysis. The sample holds 130,000 or so distinct CDR3 sequences, roughly 4% seen once. This clonotype occurred many times. The total RNA was obtained from whole blood that was not fractionated. Trimming removed 4 bases from V and 6 bases from J, with 10 bases in between. The germline gives CDR1 MNHNY, CDR2 SVGAGI (reference sequence). The CDR3 totals 13 residues.

This chain uses TRBV6-6 with TRBJ2-1; possible D gene TRBD2, 6 bases. The clonotype was recovered from a female donor in good health. The CDR3 bases are TGTGCCAGCAGTTTGGGACTTTCCAATGAGCAGTTCTTC. This translates into CASSLGLSNEQFF.